The 25 T cell receptor beta chains in this list originate from one sample, sequenced in a study of T cell responses to AZD1222 COVID-19 vaccine. Using immunoSEQ multiplex PCR, the repertoire was profiled, and TCRdb retains in-frame clones only, with some absent. The sample has roughly 130,000 clones; roughly 85% are singletons. The specimen was peripheral blood, collected on day 0 of MenACWY control vaccination. Receptor source: an adult in good health.

This sequence joins TRBV5-1 and TRBJ2-1; D tentatively fits TRBD1 or TRBD2 (5 bases each). Trimming shortened V by 4 bases and J by 3 bases, and 11 bases separated the two germline ends. CDR3 size: 14 residues. The germline V gene encodes CDR1 SGHRS and CDR2 YFSETQ. For the CDR3, the DNA is TGCGCCAGCAGCGGGGGTGACCTCTACAATGAGCAGTTCTTC. Encoded protein: CASSGGDLYNEQFF. The variable domain in full, with the rest retrieved from reference TRBV5-1 and TRBJ2-1, is KAGVTQTPRYLIKTRGQQVTLSCSPISGHRSVSWYQQTPGQGLQFLFEYFSETQRNKGNFPGRFSGRQFSNSRSEMNVSTLELGDSALYLCASSGGDLYNEQFFGPGTRLTVL.

The gene calls are TRBV9 and TRBJ1-4, with D perhaps matching TRBD1 (5 bases). Germline V gene data show CDR1 as SGDLS and CDR2 as YYNGEE. The CDR3 sequence is 15 residues long. The V end lost 0 bases, the J end lost 7 bases, and 13 bases lay between the germline ends. DNA for the CDR3: TGTGCCAGCAGCGTAGGATCAGGGCCGAGTGAAAAACTGTTTTTT. Translation gives CASSVGSGPSEKLFF.

The CDR3 is CASFTTVYGYTF. Written as DNA, the CDR3 is TGTGCCAGCTTCACGACGGTCTATGGCTACACCTTC. The chain joins TRBV25-1 to TRBJ1-2; D not certain. Trimming pared 8 bases from V and 4 bases from J, leaving 11 bases between. Germline V gene sequence: CDR1 MGHDK, CDR2 SYGVNS. This CDR3 contains 12 residues.

V usage is TRBV6-1 and J usage is TRBJ1-2; a possible D gene is TRBD1 (5 bases). V gave up 3 bases and J gave up 4 bases, with 15 bases separating them. In germline, CDR1 is MNHNS, CDR2 SASEGT. This CDR3 is built from 15 residues. The CDR3 nucleotides are TGTGCCAGCAGTGAGGGGCGAGGGCAGGGCTATGGCTACACCTTC. This translates into CASSEGRGQGYGYTF.

V is TRBV4-1 and J is TRBJ2-7; TRBD1 matches at 8 bases. The CDR3 is 15 residues long. J was trimmed by 2 bases and V by 4 bases; bases with no gene match: 7. Germline V CDR1 and CDR2: MGHRA, YSYEKL. DNA of the CDR3: TGCGCCAGCAGCCTCGGGACAGGCGGTACCTACGAGCAGTACTTC. It yields the protein CASSLGTGGTYEQYF.

The chain employs TRBV9 and TRBJ2-4; 10 nucleotides align to TRBD1. With V trimmed by 4 bases and J by 7 bases, 5 bases remained unmatched. The germline V gene has CDR1 SGDLS and CDR2 YYNGEE. The CDR3 length is 14 residues. CDR3: CASSPGTGVNIQYF. As DNA, the CDR3 is TGTGCCAGCAGCCCTGGGACAGGGGTGAACATTCAGTACTTC.

This clone was seen a few times. The rearrangement links TRBV9 to TRBJ1-3; TRBD1 agrees at 7 bases. Unmatched junction bases numbered 1, after V lost 1 base and J lost 0 bases. CDR3 size: 15 residues. Germline V lookup: CDR1 SGDLS, CDR2 YYNGEE. The CDR3 DNA follows: TGTGCCAGCAGCGTAACAGGGGTCTCTGGAAACACCATATATTTT. The encoded protein is CASSVTGVSGNTIYF.

The genes are TRBV19 and TRBJ2-1; possible D gene TRBD1, 7 bases. Germline CDR1 reads LNHDA; CDR2 reads SQIVND (reference sequence). Between the trimmed V and J ends, which lost 3 bases and 10 bases, there was a span of 19 bases. The CDR3 loop spans 15 amino acids. The CDR3 nucleotides read TGTGCCAGTAGTATTTCAGGGCCGGAGGGGGCGGAGCAGTTCTTC. This encodes CASSISGPEGAEQFF. The full variable domain, in which reference TRBV19 and TRBJ2-1 provide the parts outside the CDR3, is DGGITQSPKYLFRKEGQNVTLSCEQNLNHDAMYWYRQDPGQGLRLIYYSQIVNDFQKGDIAEGYSVSREKKESFPLTVTSAQKNPTAFYLCASSISGPEGAEQFFGPGTRLTVL.

This rearrangement joins TRBV4-1 to TRBJ1-2, with TRBD1 matching over 8 bases. This CDR3 is built from 16 residues. J was trimmed by 0 bases and V by 1 base; bases with no gene match: 4. Germline lookup yields CDR1 MGHRA and CDR2 YSYEKL. In DNA, the CDR3 is TGCGCCAGCAGCCAAGTACAGGGGGTTACTAACTATGGCTACACCTTC. Its protein is CASSQVQGVTNYGYTF.

V is TRBV28 and J is TRBJ1-1, with D possibly matching TRBD1 (5 bases). The germline V gene encodes CDR1 MDHEN and CDR2 SYDVKM. The CDR3 loop spans 15 amino acids. Trimming took 5 bases from V and 0 from J, leaving 13 bases between them. CDR3 residues: CASSITGRMNTEAFF. CDR3 sequence (DNA): TGTGCCAGCAGTATAACGGGACGTATGAACACTGAAGCTTTCTTT.

This clone appeared a single time. The chain uses TRBV28 and TRBJ2-7, with D possibly matching TRBD1 (6 bases). V was pared by 3 bases and J by 7 bases, with 16 bases between. From germline, CDR1 is MDHEN and CDR2 SYDVKM. The CDR3 sequence is 14 residues long. The CDR3 region is CASSLATVRGEQYF. The CDR3 DNA reads TGTGCCAGCAGTTTGGCGACGGTAAGGGGGGAGCAGTACTTC.

The chain combines TRBV7-2 with TRBJ2-7; the match to TRBD2 covers 11 bases. Germline V gene data show CDR1 as SGHTA and CDR2 as FQGNSA. The CDR3 has 15 amino acids. Trimming at V came to 6 bases and at J to 3 bases, leaving 7 bases not matched to a gene. CDR3 nucleotide sequence: TGTGCCAGCAGGTCTGGACTAGCGGGTCGCTACGAGCAGTACTTC. Its protein is CASRSGLAGRYEQYF.

This rearrangement joins TRBV13 to TRBJ2-5, with 8 bases lining up with TRBD2. V lost 5 bases and J lost 0; bases outside the gene matches: 8. The CDR3 spans 16 residues. The germline gives CDR1 PRHDT, CDR2 FYEKMQ (reference sequence). CDR3 DNA sequence: TGTGCCAGCAGCCCTCGGGGGACTAGTTACCAAGAGACCCAGTACTTC. Translating it yields CASSPRGTSYQETQYF.

The chain is built from TRBV19 and TRBJ1-5, with a possible D match to TRBD1 (5 bases). Trimming left V 8 bases short and J 4 bases short, with 12 bases between. The CDR3 contains 13 residues. In germline, CDR1 is LNHDA, CDR2 SQIVND (reference sequence). CDR3: CASRGGRNQPQHF. The CDR3 region has the DNA TGTGCCAGTCGGGGGGGACGGAATCAGCCCCAGCATTTT.

The chain has TRBV5-5 and TRBJ1-3; D not certain. Between the trimmed V and J ends, which lost 0 bases and 0 bases, there was a span of 7 bases. The length of the CDR3 is 15 residues. CDR1 SGHKS and CDR2 YYEKEE come from the germline V gene (reference sequence). DNA for the CDR3: TGTGCCAGCAGCTTGGGAGCGACCTCTGGAAACACCATATATTTT. It specifies CASSLGATSGNTIYF.

The rearrangement links TRBV5-1 to TRBJ2-2; D is perhaps TRBD2 (6 bases). The V and J ends lost 2 bases and 5 bases respectively, with 13 bases between them. Germline V gene lookup returns CDR1 SGHRS and CDR2 YFSETQ. The CDR3 covers 15 residues. The CDR3 DNA sequence: TGCGCCAGCAGCTTCGGGGTAGGAGGGACCGGGGAGCTGTTTTTT. Residues: CASSFGVGGTGELFF.

This clone came up once. This chain connects TRBV3-1 (or the pseudogene TRBV3-2) to TRBJ2-2; weak D call: TRBD2 (6 bases). V lost 3 bases and J lost 1, with 9 bases in between. Germline CDR1 is LGHDT and CDR2 is YNNKEL (reference sequence). The CDR3 is 15 residues long. The CDR3, as DNA: TGTGCCAGCAGCCACGTGGGAGGGAACACCGGGGAGCTGTTTTTT. Protein sequence: CASSHVGGNTGELFF.

The chain uses TRBV28 and TRBJ1-2; TRBD1 agrees at 8 bases. This CDR3 region has 14 residues. In germline, CDR1 is MDHEN, CDR2 SYDVKM. The junction had 8 bases not matched to a gene; V was cut back by 5 bases and J by 6 bases. CDR3 sequence (DNA): TGTGCCAGCAGTCCCCCGAGGACAGGGAATGGCTACACCTTC. Translation: CASSPPRTGNGYTF.

The rearrangement links TRBV7-9 to TRBJ2-1; 8 bases line up with TRBD2. Germline loops: CDR1 SEHNR, CDR2 FQNEAQ (reference sequence). The CDR3 totals 17 residues. V was clipped by 0 bases and J by 5 bases; unmatched bases: 9. Written as DNA, the CDR3 is TGTGCCAGCAGCTTAGCTGCGAGCGGGAGAAAGAACAATGAGCAGTTCTTC. Its protein product is CASSLAASGRKNNEQFF.

The genes are TRBV6-5 and TRBJ1-2; maybe TRBD1 (5 bases). Germline values: CDR1 MNHEY, CDR2 SVGAGI. V lost 7 bases to trimming and J lost 0 bases, with 15 bases between them. This CDR3 has 15 residues. CDR3 in amino acids: CASTRDRRSNYGYTF. The CDR3 coding sequence is TGTGCCAGCACCCGGGACCGACGTTCTAACTATGGCTACACCTTC.

The chain links TRBV7-3 to TRBJ1-3; a possible D gene is TRBD1 (5 bases). This CDR3 is built from 15 residues. From germline, CDR1 is SGHTA and CDR2 FQGTGA. Trimming removed 1 base from V and 2 bases from J, with 9 bases in between. CDR3 sequence: CASSLRGMTGNTIYF. The CDR3 region has the DNA TGTGCCAGCAGCTTAAGGGGGATGACTGGAAACACCATATATTTT.

This clone was picked up a small number of times. This chain joins TRBV30 and TRBJ1-5; tentatively, D is TRBD1 (6 bases). Germline CDR1 is GTSNPN and CDR2 is SVGIG (reference sequence). The CDR3 is 13 amino acids. V gave up 2 bases and J gave up 4 bases, with 9 bases separating them. Here the CDR3 reads CAWSRGKNQPQHF. In nucleotides, the CDR3 is TGTGCCTGGAGTAGGGGGAAAAATCAGCCCCAGCATTTT. The entire variable domain, with the rest obtained from reference TRBV30 and TRBJ1-5, is as follows: SQTIHQWPATLVQPVGSPLSLECTVEGTSNPNLYWYRQAAGRGLQLLFYSVGIGQISSEVPQNLSASRPQDRQFILSSKKLLLSDSGFYLCAWSRGKNQPQHFGDGTRLSIL.

The chain carries TRBV30 and TRBJ2-3; the match to TRBD2 covers 8 bases. The germline gives CDR1 GTSNPN, CDR2 SVGIG (reference sequence). The CDR3 has 14 amino acids. CDR3 residues: CAFPGAGGYGTQYF. CDR3 bases: TGTGCTTTCCCGGGGGCGGGAGGATACGGTACGCAGTATTTT.

V gene TRBV27 combines with J gene TRBJ2-5; D tentatively reads TRBD1 or TRBD2 (5 bases each). The CDR3 loop spans 13 amino acids. V was clipped by 3 bases and J by 5 bases, with 10 bases between them. CDR1 and CDR2 (germline): MNHEY, SMNVEV (reference sequence). The CDR3, as DNA: TGTGCCAGCAGTTTGGGACCCGCGGAGACCCAGTACTTC. It is translated as CASSLGPAETQYF.

The chain has TRBV30 and TRBJ1-4; TRBD1 might be the D (6 bases). The CDR3 is 14 residues long. V lost 2 bases and J lost 6, with 13 bases in between. Germline assignment: CDR1 GTSNPN and CDR2 SVGIG (reference sequence). CDR3 in amino acids: CAWSMGAADEKLFF. The CDR3 DNA reads TGTGCCTGGAGTATGGGGGCCGCGGATGAAAAACTGTTTTTT.